This is a list of T cell receptor beta chains from one sample in a study of T cells after yellow fever vaccination. TCRdb re-analysed the 5' RACE reads in MiXCR, keeping a single row per CDR3 protein. The repertoire has fewer than 650,000 distinct CDR3 sequences, around a fifth of them found once; the top ten carry about a sixth. The sequences come from PBMCs, collected roughly 23 days after the first yellow fever vaccination. The receptor source for this set is a young man who received the YFV17D yellow fever vaccine. Each CDR3 is given with its conserved first and last residue. Fields, in order: V gene, J gene, D gene, clone size, CDR3 DNA, CDR3 protein. D genes are given only for firm matches. Clone size is given for some rows only: seen once, a few or many times, or a class if the clone is expanded.

v_gene: TRBV6-2/TRBV6-3
j_gene: TRBJ2-1
d_gene: TRBD2
abundance: few
CDR3nt: TGTGCCGCTGGGTCGGCGGGGGGGCGCGATGAGCAGTTCTTC
CDR3aa: CAAGSAGGRDEQFF

v_gene: TRBV12-3/TRBV12-4
j_gene: TRBJ1-6
d_gene: .
abundance: .
CDR3nt: TGTGCCAGCAATAAGGGAAATAATTCACCCCTCCACTTT
CDR3aa: CASNKGNNSPLHF

v_gene: TRBV6-2/TRBV6-3
j_gene: TRBJ2-1
d_gene: .
abundance: .
CDR3nt: TGTGCCAGCAGTTACTCAGGGGTCTCCTACAATGAGCAGTTCTTC
CDR3aa: CASSYSGVSYNEQFF

v_gene: TRBV12-5
j_gene: TRBJ1-1
d_gene: .
abundance: few
CDR3nt: TGTGCTAGTGGTTTAATGGAACACACTGAAGCTTTCTTT
CDR3aa: CASGLMEHTEAFF

v_gene: TRBV21-1
j_gene: TRBJ2-1
d_gene: .
abundance: few
CDR3nt: TGTGCCAGCAGCCATTGCCCCGGGGCCCGGGGCGATGAGCAGTTCTTC
CDR3aa: CASSHCPGARGDEQFF

v_gene: TRBV6-1
j_gene: TRBJ1-6
d_gene: .
abundance: .
CDR3nt: TGTGCCAGCAGAGCCAGGGGACCTCATAATTCACCCCTCCACTTT
CDR3aa: CASRARGPHNSPLHF

v_gene: TRBV9
j_gene: TRBJ1-4
d_gene: TRBD1
abundance: many
CDR3nt: TGTGCCAGCAGCGGACAGGGCGGCGAAAAACTGTTTTTT
CDR3aa: CASSGQGGEKLFF

v_gene: TRBV5-6
j_gene: TRBJ2-1
d_gene: .
abundance: .
CDR3nt: TGTGCCAGCAGCGCGAGAGCGAGCTCCTACAATGAGCAGTTCTTC
CDR3aa: CASSARASSYNEQFF

v_gene: TRBV28
j_gene: TRBJ2-2
d_gene: .
abundance: .
CDR3nt: TGTGCCAGCAGTTTTAGTCCGGACACCGGGGAGCTGTTTTTT
CDR3aa: CASSFSPDTGELFF

v_gene: TRBV5-1
j_gene: TRBJ2-3
d_gene: .
abundance: few
CDR3nt: TGCGCCAGCAGGGGGGGTTCTAGCACAGATACGCAGTATTTT
CDR3aa: CASRGGSSTDTQYF

v_gene: TRBV27
j_gene: TRBJ1-6
d_gene: .
abundance: many
CDR3nt: TGTGCCAGCAGTTTTTCTGTTTTGTCACCCCTCCACTTT
CDR3aa: CASSFSVLSPLHF

v_gene: TRBV9
j_gene: TRBJ2-4
d_gene: .
abundance: .
CDR3nt: TGTGCCAGCAGCGTAGAGGGGTTAGCCAAAAACATTCAGTACTTC
CDR3aa: CASSVEGLAKNIQYF

v_gene: TRBV12-3/TRBV12-4
j_gene: TRBJ1-6
d_gene: .
abundance: many
CDR3nt: TGTGCCAGCACCCCATTCGGGGAGTCGAATTCACCCCTCCACTTT
CDR3aa: CASTPFGESNSPLHF

v_gene: TRBV12-3/TRBV12-4
j_gene: TRBJ1-1
d_gene: TRBD1
abundance: .
CDR3nt: TGTGCCAGCAGTTTCGGAGGACAGGGGAGTAGTGAAGCTTTCTTT
CDR3aa: CASSFGGQGSSEAFF

v_gene: TRBV15
j_gene: TRBJ1-5
d_gene: .
abundance: few
CDR3nt: TGTGCCACCAGCAGAGACAGGGTGGGACAGCCCCAGCATTTT
CDR3aa: CATSRDRVGQPQHF

v_gene: TRBV6-5
j_gene: TRBJ2-5
d_gene: TRBD1
abundance: .
CDR3nt: TGTGCCAGCAGTTTTACTGCGACAGGGCGGCGGTTGCAGAAGACCCAGTACTTC
CDR3aa: CASSFTATGRRLQKTQYF

v_gene: TRBV9
j_gene: TRBJ1-6
d_gene: .
abundance: .
CDR3nt: TGTGCCAGCAGTTCTGACTTTCACGGAAACTCACCCCTCCACTTT
CDR3aa: CASSSDFHGNSPLHF

v_gene: TRBV27
j_gene: TRBJ2-1
d_gene: TRBD2
abundance: few
CDR3nt: TGTGCCAGCAGGGGTGGACTAGCGGTTTACAATGAGCAGTTCTTC
CDR3aa: CASRGGLAVYNEQFF

v_gene: TRBV20-1
j_gene: TRBJ2-6
d_gene: .
abundance: few
CDR3nt: TGCAGTGCTAGAGACCCCCTCGCCAACGTCCTGACTTTC
CDR3aa: CSARDPLANVLTF

v_gene: TRBV18
j_gene: TRBJ2-1
d_gene: TRBD2
abundance: many
CDR3nt: TGTGCCAGCTCACCTCCGGGACTAGCGTCGAATAATGAGCAGTTCTTC
CDR3aa: CASSPPGLASNNEQFF

v_gene: TRBV6-2/TRBV6-3
j_gene: TRBJ2-3
d_gene: .
abundance: few
CDR3nt: TGTGCCAGCAGTTACTCGACGGCGGACCTCACAGATACGCAGTATTTT
CDR3aa: CASSYSTADLTDTQYF

v_gene: TRBV7-2
j_gene: TRBJ1-1
d_gene: .
abundance: .
CDR3nt: TGTGCCAGCAGGGGACCCCCGAGGACTGAAGCTTTCTTT
CDR3aa: CASRGPPRTEAFF

v_gene: TRBV7-2
j_gene: TRBJ1-2
d_gene: .
abundance: few
CDR3nt: TGTGCCAGCAGCGTGAATCCTAACTATGGCTACACCTTC
CDR3aa: CASSVNPNYGYTF

v_gene: TRBV20-1
j_gene: TRBJ1-1
d_gene: TRBD1
abundance: .
CDR3nt: TGCAGTGCGCCAACTTGGGGGCAGGGGGAAGTTGAAGCTTTCTTT
CDR3aa: CSAPTWGQGEVEAFF

v_gene: TRBV29-1
j_gene: TRBJ2-1
d_gene: TRBD2
abundance: few
CDR3nt: TGCAGCGTAATTCCCGGGACTAGCGGGGGGATTGGCTCCTACAATGAGCAGTTCTTC
CDR3aa: CSVIPGTSGGIGSYNEQFF

v_gene: TRBV5-1
j_gene: TRBJ2-1
d_gene: .
abundance: .
CDR3nt: TGCGCCAGCAGCTTCGGGGAAGGTGACTATAAGCAGTTCTTC
CDR3aa: CASSFGEGDYKQFF

v_gene: TRBV18
j_gene: TRBJ2-7
d_gene: .
abundance: .
CDR3nt: TGTGCCAGCTCACCTCCCAACGGGGGGCGCGAGCAGTACTTC
CDR3aa: CASSPPNGGREQYF

v_gene: TRBV11-3
j_gene: TRBJ2-1
d_gene: TRBD1
abundance: .
CDR3nt: TGTGCCAGCAGGGCCGGGACAGATGGGAATGAGCAGTTCTTC
CDR3aa: CASRAGTDGNEQFF

v_gene: TRBV20-1
j_gene: TRBJ1-4
d_gene: TRBD1
abundance: .
CDR3nt: TGCAGTGTCCGGGGCAGGGGGAGTGAAAAACTGTTTTTT
CDR3aa: CSVRGRGSEKLFF

v_gene: TRBV5-8
j_gene: TRBJ2-2
d_gene: TRBD1
abundance: few
CDR3nt: TGTGCCAGCAGCTCGGGACAGGGCCCCGGGGAGCTGTTTTTT
CDR3aa: CASSSGQGPGELFF

v_gene: TRBV7-3
j_gene: TRBJ2-3
d_gene: .
abundance: .
CDR3nt: TGTGCCAGCAGCACCGACTCAATAGATACGCAGTATTTT
CDR3aa: CASSTDSIDTQYF

v_gene: TRBV29-1
j_gene: TRBJ1-2
d_gene: .
abundance: once
CDR3nt: TGCAGCGTTGGCACTCCCCGCTACACCTTC
CDR3aa: CSVGTPRYTF

v_gene: TRBV4-3
j_gene: TRBJ1-1
d_gene: TRBD1
abundance: .
CDR3nt: TGCGCCAGCAGCCGAACTCGACAGGGGATAAACACTGAAGCTTTCTTT
CDR3aa: CASSRTRQGINTEAFF

v_gene: TRBV24-1
j_gene: TRBJ2-5
d_gene: TRBD2
abundance: .
CDR3nt: TGTGCCACCAGTGATTTGATCATTCGTAGGACTAGAATGTCGCTCCAAGAGACCCAGTACTTC
CDR3aa: CATSDLIIRRTRMSLQETQYF

v_gene: TRBV5-1
j_gene: TRBJ2-5
d_gene: TRBD2
abundance: few
CDR3nt: TGCGCCAGCGGTCAAGGACTAGATCTCGAGACCCAGTACTTC
CDR3aa: CASGQGLDLETQYF

v_gene: TRBV12-3/TRBV12-4
j_gene: TRBJ2-1
d_gene: .
abundance: .
CDR3nt: TGTGCCAGCAGTTTAACTTCAGGGCCTACTTACAATGAGCAGTTCTTC
CDR3aa: CASSLTSGPTYNEQFF

v_gene: TRBV2
j_gene: TRBJ2-2
d_gene: TRBD1
abundance: .
CDR3nt: TGTGCCAGCAGTGGGTCGACAGGGGGTAACGGGGAGCTGTTTTTT
CDR3aa: CASSGSTGGNGELFF

v_gene: TRBV4-3
j_gene: TRBJ2-1
d_gene: .
abundance: .
CDR3nt: TGCGCCAGCAGCCAGTGGCCCGGCGACCGCTCCTACAATGAGCAGTTCTTC
CDR3aa: CASSQWPGDRSYNEQFF

v_gene: TRBV18
j_gene: TRBJ1-3
d_gene: .
abundance: few
CDR3nt: TGTGCCAGCTCACCAGGCTCACCCGCTGGAAACACCATATATTTT
CDR3aa: CASSPGSPAGNTIYF

v_gene: TRBV7-2
j_gene: TRBJ1-4
d_gene: TRBD1
abundance: few
CDR3nt: TGTGCCAGCGGGAACAGGGGCGCCCGTGAAAAACTGTTTTTT
CDR3aa: CASGNRGAREKLFF

v_gene: TRBV27
j_gene: TRBJ2-5
d_gene: TRBD1
abundance: few
CDR3nt: TGTGCCAGCAGTTCGTGGCAGGGGGCCGGAGAGACCCAGTACTTC
CDR3aa: CASSSWQGAGETQYF

v_gene: TRBV6-5
j_gene: TRBJ1-3
d_gene: .
abundance: .
CDR3nt: TGTGCCAGCAGTTACGCAGGAGAGGACACCATATATTTT
CDR3aa: CASSYAGEDTIYF

v_gene: TRBV20-1
j_gene: TRBJ2-3
d_gene: .
abundance: .
CDR3nt: TGCAGTGCGCTTAGGGGGGTCTGGAATACGCAGTATTTT
CDR3aa: CSALRGVWNTQYF

v_gene: TRBV7-2
j_gene: TRBJ1-1
d_gene: .
abundance: .
CDR3nt: TGTGCCAGCAGCTTAGCGGCCGGTGTTGGCACTGAAGCTTTCTTT
CDR3aa: CASSLAAGVGTEAFF

v_gene: TRBV9
j_gene: TRBJ2-1
d_gene: TRBD2
abundance: .
CDR3nt: TGTGCCAGCAGCACTGGACCTGCTAGCGGGGGGAGGGGCGATGAGCAGTTCTTC
CDR3aa: CASSTGPASGGRGDEQFF

v_gene: TRBV10-3
j_gene: TRBJ1-1
d_gene: .
abundance: few
CDR3nt: TGTGCCATCAGTCATTCTACGGGGAACACTGAAGCTTTCTTT
CDR3aa: CAISHSTGNTEAFF

v_gene: TRBV9
j_gene: TRBJ2-1
d_gene: .
abundance: .
CDR3nt: TGTGCCAGCAGCATTACAGGGGAGGTCTCCTACAATGAGCAGTTCTTC
CDR3aa: CASSITGEVSYNEQFF

v_gene: TRBV27
j_gene: TRBJ2-1
d_gene: TRBD1
abundance: .
CDR3nt: TGTGCCAGCAGTCCCCGTCGGACAGGGGCCGACAATGAGCAGTTCTTC
CDR3aa: CASSPRRTGADNEQFF

v_gene: TRBV5-1
j_gene: TRBJ1-3
d_gene: .
abundance: .
CDR3nt: TGCGCCAGCAGCTTGGACATCTCTTACTCTGGAAACACCATATATTTT
CDR3aa: CASSLDISYSGNTIYF

v_gene: TRBV5-1
j_gene: TRBJ2-1
d_gene: TRBD2
abundance: .
CDR3nt: TGCGCCAGCAGCGAAGGGAGGGTATCCTACAATGAGCAGTTCTTC
CDR3aa: CASSEGRVSYNEQFF

v_gene: TRBV29-1
j_gene: TRBJ2-2
d_gene: TRBD2
abundance: few
CDR3nt: TGCAGTGCGGGGGGGCGAGGCGGGGAGCTGTTTTTT
CDR3aa: CSAGGRGGELFF

v_gene: TRBV3-1
j_gene: TRBJ2-3
d_gene: .
abundance: .
CDR3nt: TGTGCCAGCAGCCGAGCCGGACTCCCCCCAGATACGCAGTATTTT
CDR3aa: CASSRAGLPPDTQYF

v_gene: TRBV5-4
j_gene: TRBJ2-5
d_gene: .
abundance: .
CDR3nt: TGTGCCAGCAGCTTGATCGCCCAAGAGACCCAGTACTTC
CDR3aa: CASSLIAQETQYF